The source of this TCR beta chain is a study of cytomegalovirus exposure and HLA in healthy donors. About the research overall: Earlier sequencing of 150 million to 200 million T cells yielded around 100 million unique TCR beta sequences.

As regards this clone: Its target is not known.

Study results and caveats: Fewer N-insertions than the roughly 650-donor mean were reportedly shown by an Asian-associated ancestry cluster in a later analysis. In an earlier analysis, about 87% or about 30%: the productive usage of most TCR beta V segments. In vitro experiments confirmed that a few CMV-associated chains were specific for CMV antigens.

Vbeta (60) and Jbeta (13) primers were used in the PCR. Here immunoSEQ multiplex PCR was the method, and the copy in TCRdb shows in-frame clones only, minus some. The sample records tens of thousands of clones, approximately 60% being singletons. Sequencing was carried out using PBMCs. The TCR comes from a woman between 50 and 59 years old in good health and CMV-seropositive.

The DNA for the CDR3 is TGTGCCAGCAGTCCAACAGGGGTCGAGCAGTACTTC. Translated, it gives CASSPTGVEQYF. This rearrangement joins TRBV28 to TRBJ2-7, with 7 positions matching TRBD1. With V trimmed by 5 bases and J by 6 bases, 4 bases remained unmatched. Germline CDR1 and CDR2: MDHEN and SYDVKM. The CDR3 runs 12 residues.